This TCR beta chain derives from a study of blood T cell repertoires in COVID-19. Study-wide background: Nucleic acid was either cDNA or gDNA, and it came from T cells, B-cell-depleted T cells, or PBMCs.

Patients in Seattle were enrolled during active infection, then followed longitudinally. Assay: immunoSEQ multiplex PCR; the TCRdb copy retains only in-frame clones and omits some. The sample includes some 200,000 clones, roughly 85% seen only once; the top ten take under 2.5%. Germline assignment: CDR1 SGHTA and CDR2 FQGNSA. Trimming at V came to 5 bases and at J to 6 bases, leaving 8 bases not matched to a gene. The CDR3 has 17 amino acids. The chain carries TRBV7-2 and TRBJ2-3; 16 nucleotides match TRBD2. The receptor comes from a woman aged 70-85 years with COVID-19, enrolled during active disease. The sample was peripheral blood. CDR3 bases: TGTGCCAGCAGCCCCCCGGGACTAGCGGGAGGGGGCGATACGCAGTATTTT. Amino acid sequence: CASSPPGLAGGGDTQYF.